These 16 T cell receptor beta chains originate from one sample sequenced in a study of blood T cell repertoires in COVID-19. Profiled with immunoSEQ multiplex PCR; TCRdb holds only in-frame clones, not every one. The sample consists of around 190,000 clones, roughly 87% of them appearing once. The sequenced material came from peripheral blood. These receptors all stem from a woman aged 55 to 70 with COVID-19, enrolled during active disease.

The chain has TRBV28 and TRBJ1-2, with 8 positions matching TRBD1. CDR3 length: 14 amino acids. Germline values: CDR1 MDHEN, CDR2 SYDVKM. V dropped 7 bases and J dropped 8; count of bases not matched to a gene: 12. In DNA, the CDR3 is TGTGCCAGCATCCCCGGGCAGGGGGCGGCAGGCTACACCTTC. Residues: CASIPGQGAAGYTF.

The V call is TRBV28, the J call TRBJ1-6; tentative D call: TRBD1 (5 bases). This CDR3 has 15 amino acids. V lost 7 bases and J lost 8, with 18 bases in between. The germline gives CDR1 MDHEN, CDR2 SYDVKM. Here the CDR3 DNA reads TGTGCCAGCACCCGGGGGGGTTCAAGGTATTCACCCCTCCACTTT. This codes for CASTRGGSRYSPLHF.

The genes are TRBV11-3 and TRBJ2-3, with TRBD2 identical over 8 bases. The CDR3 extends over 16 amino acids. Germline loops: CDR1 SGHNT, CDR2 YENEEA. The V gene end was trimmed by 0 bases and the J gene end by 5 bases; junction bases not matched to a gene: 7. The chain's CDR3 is CASSLESGGLGDTQYF. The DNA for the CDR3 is TGTGCCAGCAGCTTAGAGAGCGGGGGCCTGGGAGATACGCAGTATTTT. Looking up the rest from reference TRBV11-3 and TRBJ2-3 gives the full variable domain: EAGVVQSPRYKIIEKKQPVAFWCNPISGHNTLYWYLQNLGQGPELLIRYENEEAVDDSQLPKDRFSAERLKGVDSTLKIQPAELGDSAVYLCASSLESGGLGDTQYFGPGTRLTVL.

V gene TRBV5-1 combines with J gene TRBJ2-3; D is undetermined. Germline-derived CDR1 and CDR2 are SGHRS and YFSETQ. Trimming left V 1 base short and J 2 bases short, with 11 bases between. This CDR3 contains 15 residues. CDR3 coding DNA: TGCGCCAGCAGCTTGATTAGCTCGTACACAGATACGCAGTATTTT. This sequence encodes CASSLISSYTDTQYF.

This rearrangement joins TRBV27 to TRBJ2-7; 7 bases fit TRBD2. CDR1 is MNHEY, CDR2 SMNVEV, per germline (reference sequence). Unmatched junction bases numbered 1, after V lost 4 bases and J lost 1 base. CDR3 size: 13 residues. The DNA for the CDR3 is TGTGCCAGCAGTTCTAGCGGTTCCTACGAGCAGTACTTC. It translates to CASSSSGSYEQYF.

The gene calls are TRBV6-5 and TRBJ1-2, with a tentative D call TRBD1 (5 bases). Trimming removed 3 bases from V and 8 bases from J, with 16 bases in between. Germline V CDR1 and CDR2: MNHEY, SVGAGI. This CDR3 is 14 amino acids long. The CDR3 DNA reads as TGTGCCAGCAGTTATGTAGGGGCCCGAGGAGGCTACACCTTC. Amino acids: CASSYVGARGGYTF.

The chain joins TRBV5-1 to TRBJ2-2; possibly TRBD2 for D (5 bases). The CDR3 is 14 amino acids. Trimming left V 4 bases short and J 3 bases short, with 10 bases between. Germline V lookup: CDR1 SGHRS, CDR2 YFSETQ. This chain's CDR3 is CASSPPGYTGELFF. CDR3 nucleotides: TGCGCCAGCAGCCCCCCGGGGTACACCGGGGAGCTGTTTTTT.

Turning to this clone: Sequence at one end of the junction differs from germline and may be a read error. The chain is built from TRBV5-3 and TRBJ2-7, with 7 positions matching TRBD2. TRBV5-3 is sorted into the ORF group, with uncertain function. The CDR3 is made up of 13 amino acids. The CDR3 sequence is CARSLGGRGEKSF. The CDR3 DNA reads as TGTGCCAGAAGCTTGGGGGGCCGGGGGGAAAAGAGCTTC.

CDR3 bases: TGTGCCAGCAGCCTTACAGGGACTGGAAACACCATATATTTT. Encoded protein: CASSLTGTGNTIYF. This rearrangement joins TRBV3-1 (or the pseudogene TRBV3-2) to TRBJ1-3; D might be TRBD1 (6 bases). Per the germline V gene, CDR1 is LGHDT and CDR2 is YNNKEL (reference sequence). The CDR3 runs to 14 residues. Trimming left V 4 bases short and J 2 bases short, with 9 bases between.

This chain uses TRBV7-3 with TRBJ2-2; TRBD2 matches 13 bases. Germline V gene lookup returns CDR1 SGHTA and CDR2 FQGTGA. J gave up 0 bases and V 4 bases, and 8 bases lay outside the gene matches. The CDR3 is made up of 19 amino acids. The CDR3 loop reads CASSSKGLAGSPNTGELFF. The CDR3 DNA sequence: TGTGCCAGCAGCTCAAAGGGACTAGCGGGGAGTCCGAACACCGGGGAGCTGTTTTTT.

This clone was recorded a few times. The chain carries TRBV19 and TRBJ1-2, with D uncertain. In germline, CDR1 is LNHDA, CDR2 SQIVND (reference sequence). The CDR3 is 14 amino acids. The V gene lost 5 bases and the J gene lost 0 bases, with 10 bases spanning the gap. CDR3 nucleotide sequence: TGTGCCAGTAGTCCGATGGCTTCTAACTATGGCTACACCTTC. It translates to CASSPMASNYGYTF.

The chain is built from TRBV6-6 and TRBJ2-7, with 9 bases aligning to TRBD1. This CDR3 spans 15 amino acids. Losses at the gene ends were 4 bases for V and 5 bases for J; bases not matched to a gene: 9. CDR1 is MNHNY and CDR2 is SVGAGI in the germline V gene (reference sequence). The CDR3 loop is CASSFSGTGSNEQYF. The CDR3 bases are TGTGCCAGCAGTTTCTCCGGGACAGGGTCCAACGAGCAGTACTTC.

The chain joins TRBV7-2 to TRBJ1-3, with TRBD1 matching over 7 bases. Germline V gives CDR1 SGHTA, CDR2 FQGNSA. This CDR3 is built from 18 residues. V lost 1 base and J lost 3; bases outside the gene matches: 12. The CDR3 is CASSLVGWSGGGGNTIYF. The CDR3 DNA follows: TGTGCCAGCAGCTTAGTTGGGTGGTCAGGGGGTGGTGGAAACACCATATATTTT.

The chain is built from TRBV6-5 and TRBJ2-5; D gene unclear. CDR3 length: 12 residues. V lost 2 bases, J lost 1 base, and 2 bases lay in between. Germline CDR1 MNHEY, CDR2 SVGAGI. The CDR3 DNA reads TGTGCCAGCAGTTACCGCCAAGAGACCCAGTACTTC. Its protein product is CASSYRQETQYF.

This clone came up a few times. Here the CDR3 DNA reads TGCAGCGTGGACCGGGGTGGACGCACTGAAGCTTTCTTT. This codes for CSVDRGGRTEAFF. The chain has TRBV29-1 and TRBJ1-1, with D unclear. Germline lookup yields CDR1 SQVTM and CDR2 ANQGSEA. This CDR3 region has 13 residues. Trimming took 6 bases from V and 4 from J, leaving 15 bases between them.

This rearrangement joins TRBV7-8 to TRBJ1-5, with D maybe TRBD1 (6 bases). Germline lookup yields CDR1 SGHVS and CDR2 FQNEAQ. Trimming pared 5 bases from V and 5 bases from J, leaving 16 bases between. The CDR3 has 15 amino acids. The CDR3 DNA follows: TGTGCCAGCAGCCTAAATCGGGGGGCCCATCAGCCCCAGCATTTT. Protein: CASSLNRGAHQPQHF. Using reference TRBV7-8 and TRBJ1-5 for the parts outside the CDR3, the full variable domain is GAGVSQSPRYKVAKRGQDVALRCDPISGHVSLFWYQQALGQGPEFLTYFQNEAQLDKSGLPSDRFFAERPEGSVSTLKIQRTQQEDSAVYLCASSLNRGAHQPQHFGDGTRLSIL.